The rows below give T cell receptor beta chains drawn from one sample of a study of blood T cell repertoires in COVID-19. This table comes from immunoSEQ multiplex PCR, and its TCRdb copy is limited to in-frame clones, with some not included. In the table there are more than 95,000 clones, approximately 90% of which are singletons. Sequencing used peripheral blood. The receptors originated from a human donor in a cohort sampled during active COVID-19. Both conserved end residues are part of each CDR3. D genes are given only for firm matches. Size values are once, few and many counts, or a class for expanded clones, and some rows have none.

V: TRBV5-4
J: TRBJ1-2
size: -
D: -
CDR3: CASSPLGGSLYGYTF
DNA: TGTGCCAGCAGCCCACTAGGGGGATCTCTTTATGGCTACACCTTC

V: TRBV5-1
J: TRBJ1-1
size: -
D: -
CDR3: CASSSQGNTEAFF
DNA: TGCGCCAGCAGCTCGCAGGGGAACACTGAAGCTTTCTTT

V: TRBV5-1
J: TRBJ1-5
size: many
D: -
CDR3: CASSLTSSSNQPQHF
DNA: TGCGCCAGCAGCCTGACTTCATCGTCGAATCAGCCCCAGCATTTT

V: TRBV19
J: TRBJ1-2
size: -
D: TRBD1
CDR3: CASYTERGPNYGYTF
DNA: TGTGCCTCTTACACCGAGAGGGGGCCGAACTATGGCTACACCTTC

V: TRBV11-2
J: TRBJ2-7
size: -
D: TRBD2
CDR3: CASSLVTSGSSYEQYF
DNA: TGTGCCAGCAGCTTAGTTACCAGCGGGAGCTCCTACGAGCAGTACTTC

V: TRBV11-1
J: TRBJ2-5
size: -
D: -
CDR3: CASSLSPRPQETQYF
DNA: TGTGCCAGCAGCTTATCGCCGCGCCCCCAAGAGACCCAGTACTTC

V: TRBV5-6
J: TRBJ1-2
size: -
D: TRBD1
CDR3: CASSPGQGAYGYTF
DNA: TGTGCCAGCAGCCCGGGACAGGGGGCCTATGGCTACACCTTC

V: TRBV20-1
J: TRBJ1-5
size: -
D: TRBD1
CDR3: CSASPDRRYNQPQHF
DNA: TGCAGTGCTAGTCCGGACAGGCGGTACAATCAGCCCCAGCATTTT

V: TRBV7-9
J: TRBJ2-3
size: once
D: TRBD1
CDR3: CASSATGATQYF
DNA: TGTGCCAGCAGCGCGACAGGGGCTACGCAGTATTTT

V: TRBV19
J: TRBJ2-7
size: -
D: TRBD1
CDR3: CASSPGQGAYEQYF
DNA: TGTGCCAGTAGTCCGGGACAGGGGGCTTACGAGCAGTACTTC

V: TRBV27
J: TRBJ2-7
size: -
D: TRBD2
CDR3: CASIAGGPTYEQYF
DNA: TGTGCCAGCATAGCGGGGGGGCCGACCTACGAGCAGTACTTC

V: TRBV28
J: TRBJ2-6
size: -
D: -
CDR3: CASRESGANVLTF
DNA: TGTGCCAGCAGGGAGTCTGGGGCCAACGTCCTGACTTTC

V: TRBV3-1/TRBV3-2
J: TRBJ2-4
size: -
D: TRBD2
CDR3: CASSQELAGPLRIAKNIQYF
DNA: TGTGCCAGCAGCCAAGAGCTAGCGGGCCCACTGCGGATAGCCAAAAACATTCAGTACTTC

V: TRBV19
J: TRBJ1-1
size: -
D: TRBD1
CDR3: CATRTGRLEAFF
DNA: TGTGCCACCCGGACAGGGAGGCTTGAAGCTTTCTTT

V: TRBV28
J: TRBJ1-5
size: -
D: -
CDR3: CASSLLSGQPQHF
DNA: TGTGCCAGCAGTTTATTGTCGGGTCAGCCCCAGCATTTT

V: TRBV18
J: TRBJ2-1
size: -
D: TRBD1
CDR3: CASSPGQGSYNEQFF
DNA: TGTGCCAGCTCACCAGGACAGGGGTCCTACAATGAGCAGTTCTTC

V: TRBV7-2
J: TRBJ2-5
size: -
D: -
CDR3: CASSLVQYQETQYF
DNA: TGTGCCAGCAGCTTAGTCCAATACCAAGAGACCCAGTACTTC

V: TRBV9
J: TRBJ2-5
size: -
D: -
CDR3: CASSVDRGETQYF
DNA: TGTGCCAGCAGCGTAGACCGGGGGGAGACCCAGTACTTC

V: TRBV5-1
J: TRBJ2-3
size: -
D: TRBD1
CDR3: CASSLGPGGVGPDTQYF
DNA: TGCGCCAGCAGCTTAGGTCCAGGGGGCGTTGGCCCAGATACGCAGTATTTT

V: TRBV3-1/TRBV3-2
J: TRBJ2-7
size: -
D: TRBD2
CDR3: CASSQTSGGYEQYF
DNA: TGTGCCAGCAGCCAAACTAGCGGGGGGTACGAGCAGTACTTC

V: TRBV6-6
J: TRBJ1-5
size: -
D: TRBD1
CDR3: CASSSDRGGGQPQHF
DNA: TGTGCCAGCAGCTCGGACAGGGGCGGCGGTCAGCCCCAGCATTTT

V: TRBV3-1/TRBV3-2
J: TRBJ2-3
size: -
D: TRBD2
CDR3: CASATSGGFTDTQYF
DNA: TGTGCCAGCGCCACTAGCGGGGGATTCACAGATACGCAGTATTTT

V: TRBV24-1
J: TRBJ2-3
size: -
D: -
CDR3: CATSELIGTQYF
DNA: TGTGCCACCAGTGAACTAATCGGTACGCAGTATTTT

V: TRBV5-1
J: TRBJ1-3
size: -
D: -
CDR3: CASSLTGPGNTIYF
DNA: TGCGCCAGCAGCTTGACAGGGCCTGGAAACACCATATATTTT

V: TRBV15
J: TRBJ1-5
size: -
D: -
CDR3: CATSREGVGQPQHF
DNA: TGTGCCACCAGCAGAGAAGGGGTGGGTCAGCCCCAGCATTTT

V: TRBV5-1
J: TRBJ2-5
size: -
D: TRBD1
CDR3: CASSLPSGGQGGQETQYF
DNA: TGCGCCAGCAGCTTGCCCTCAGGAGGACAGGGGGGCCAAGAGACCCAGTACTTC

V: TRBV6-6
J: TRBJ1-4
size: -
D: -
CDR3: CASSYSERNEKLFF
DNA: TGTGCCAGCAGTTATTCTGAGCGGAATGAAAAACTGTTTTTT

V: TRBV9
J: TRBJ1-2
size: -
D: -
CDR3: CASSGRGYGYTF
DNA: TGTGCCAGCAGCGGGAGGGGATATGGCTACACCTTC

V: TRBV28
J: TRBJ2-1
size: -
D: -
CDR3: CASSLQGNLNEQFF
DNA: TGTGCCAGCAGTTTGCAGGGGAATTTGAATGAGCAGTTCTTC

V: TRBV30
J: TRBJ1-4
size: -
D: -
CDR3: CAWKMGRGAEKLFF
DNA: TGTGCCTGGAAGATGGGTAGGGGTGCCGAAAAACTGTTTTTT

V: TRBV5-1
J: TRBJ1-1
size: -
D: -
CDR3: CASSAGGTEAFF
DNA: TGCGCCAGCAGCGCAGGAGGAACTGAAGCTTTCTTT

V: TRBV9
J: TRBJ2-5
size: -
D: TRBD2
CDR3: CARTTSGREETQYF
DNA: TGTGCCAGGACCACTAGCGGGAGGGAAGAGACCCAGTACTTC

V: TRBV18
J: TRBJ1-1
size: -
D: -
CDR3: CASSPPGPNTEAFF
DNA: TGTGCCAGCTCACCACCGGGGCCTAACACTGAAGCTTTCTTT

V: TRBV7-9
J: TRBJ1-1
size: -
D: TRBD1
CDR3: CASSIRTGGNTEAFF
DNA: TGTGCCAGCAGCATACGGACAGGGGGCAACACTGAAGCTTTCTTT

V: TRBV29-1
J: TRBJ2-5
size: -
D: TRBD2
CDR3: CSVVAGGPGETQYF
DNA: TGCAGCGTTGTAGCGGGAGGCCCCGGAGAGACCCAGTACTTC

V: TRBV2
J: TRBJ1-2
size: -
D: -
CDR3: CASREQDSYGYTF
DNA: TGTGCCAGCCGAGAACAGGACAGCTATGGCTACACCTTC

V: TRBV19
J: TRBJ1-4
size: once
D: TRBD1
CDR3: CASGRDRSEKLFF
DNA: TGTGCCAGTGGTCGGGACAGGAGTGAAAAACTGTTTTTT

V: TRBV7-9
J: TRBJ1-1
size: -
D: -
CDR3: CASSNPGHQNTEAFF
DNA: TGTGCCAGCAGCAATCCGGGACACCAGAACACTGAAGCTTTCTTT

V: TRBV10-3
J: TRBJ2-5
size: -
D: -
CDR3: CATASGGLQETQYF
DNA: TGTGCCACTGCGAGCGGAGGCCTCCAAGAGACCCAGTACTTC

V: TRBV2
J: TRBJ2-5
size: -
D: TRBD1
CDR3: CASSPGTELFGTQYF
DNA: TGTGCCAGCAGTCCCGGGACAGAGCTTTTCGGGACCCAGTACTTC

V: TRBV27
J: TRBJ1-2
size: -
D: TRBD1
CDR3: CASSWGQGASYGYTF
DNA: TGTGCCAGCAGTTGGGGACAGGGGGCCTCCTATGGCTACACCTTC

V: TRBV5-4
J: TRBJ2-1
size: -
D: -
CDR3: CASSRGAEQFF
DNA: TGTGCCAGCAGTCGCGGGGCCGAGCAGTTCTTC

V: TRBV28
J: TRBJ2-2
size: -
D: TRBD1
CDR3: CASSLGTGVGAGELFF
DNA: TGTGCCAGCAGTTTAGGGACAGGGGTTGGGGCCGGGGAGCTGTTTTTT

V: TRBV3-1/TRBV3-2
J: TRBJ1-6
size: -
D: -
CDR3: CASSLRGNNSPLHF
DNA: TGTGCCAGCAGCCTAAGAGGCAATAATTCACCCCTCCACTTT

V: TRBV6-5
J: TRBJ2-1
size: -
D: -
CDR3: CASSYSGDYNEQFF
DNA: TGTGCCAGCAGTTACTCAGGGGATTACAATGAGCAGTTCTTC

V: TRBV4-1
J: TRBJ1-1
size: few
D: -
CDR3: CASSFQWNTEAFF
DNA: TGCGCCAGCAGCTTTCAGTGGAACACTGAAGCTTTCTTT

V: TRBV6-1
J: TRBJ1-1
size: -
D: -
CDR3: CASSEWQGLNTEAFF
DNA: TGTGCCAGCAGTGAATGGCAGGGGCTCAACACTGAAGCTTTCTTT

V: TRBV5-1
J: TRBJ2-5
size: -
D: -
CDR3: CASSTHAWGPLKTQYF
DNA: TGCGCCAGCAGCACCCACGCCTGGGGGCCTCTTAAGACCCAGTACTTC